What follows are 24 T cell receptor beta chains derived from one specimen sequenced in a study of cytomegalovirus exposure and HLA in healthy donors. PCR primers comprised 60 Vbeta and 13 Jbeta primers. Profiling relied on immunoSEQ multiplex PCR, and the TCRdb table lists in-frame clones only, not all of them. In the table there are 100,000 or so clones, about three quarters of which are singletons. Sequenced: PBMCs. These receptors all stem from a male donor in good health and CMV-seronegative.

This chain links TRBV27 with TRBJ2-2; perhaps TRBD2 as D (5 bases). V was pared by 0 bases and J by 6 bases, with 11 bases between. This CDR3 region has 15 residues. In germline, CDR1 is MNHEY, CDR2 SMNVEV (reference sequence). CDR3 region: CASSLSHPRAGELFF. The CDR3, as DNA: TGTGCCAGCAGTTTATCCCACCCGAGGGCCGGGGAGCTGTTTTTT.

The chain carries TRBV19 and TRBJ2-7; 11 positions match TRBD2. The trim removed 4 bases at V and 3 bases at J, leaving 17 bases unmatched. The CDR3 covers 19 residues. Per germline, CDR1 LNHDA and CDR2 SQIVND (reference sequence). The CDR3 bases are TGTGCCAGTAGTACCGGACGGATTCGGACTAGCGGGTTCAACTACGAGCAGTACTTC. It is translated as CASSTGRIRTSGFNYEQYF.

The chain employs TRBV27 and TRBJ1-5; tentative D call: TRBD1 (6 bases). Germline V gives CDR1 MNHEY, CDR2 SMNVEV (reference sequence). The CDR3 extends over 16 amino acids. The V and J ends lost 4 bases and 1 base respectively, with 14 bases between them. CDR3 amino acids: CASSSSQGESNQPQHF. The CDR3 DNA follows: TGTGCCAGCAGTTCATCACAGGGAGAGAGCAATCAGCCCCAGCATTTT.

The rearrangement links TRBV4-1 to TRBJ1-5; TRBD1 might be the D (5 bases). The CDR3 has 17 amino acids. The germline CDR1 and CDR2 sequences are MGHRA and YSYEKL. Trimming stripped 4 bases from V and 6 bases from J, with 22 bases between. In DNA form, the CDR3 reads TGCGCCAGCAGCCTGTGGGCACAGGCGAGCGGGGGTCAGCCCCAGCATTTT. This sequence encodes CASSLWAQASGGQPQHF.

The V and J genes are TRBV4-3 and TRBJ2-3, with D possibly being TRBD2 (5 bases). Per the germline V gene, CDR1 is LGHNA and CDR2 is YSLEER. The CDR3 consists of 13 residues. The V gene lost 1 base and the J gene lost 6 bases, with 8 bases spanning the gap. The CDR3 region is CASSQGLMDTQYF. The CDR3 bases are TGCGCCAGCAGCCAAGGACTAATGGATACGCAGTATTTT.

The chain employs TRBV11-3 and TRBJ2-7; 13 bases agree with TRBD2. CDR1 is SGHNT, CDR2 YENEEA, per germline. V shed 4 bases and J 5 bases; nucleotides not matched to a gene: 5. CDR3 length equals 15 residues. For the CDR3, the DNA is TGTGCCAGCAGCTCCCGACTAGCGGGGGGAAACGAGCAGTACTTC. Translated, it gives CASSSRLAGGNEQYF. Looking up the rest from reference TRBV11-3 and TRBJ2-7 gives the full variable domain: EAGVVQSPRYKIIEKKQPVAFWCNPISGHNTLYWYLQNLGQGPELLIRYENEEAVDDSQLPKDRFSAERLKGVDSTLKIQPAELGDSAVYLCASSSRLAGGNEQYFGPGTRLTVT.

CDR3 amino acids: CASSPRGDRGLEQYF. The CDR3 nucleotides are TGTGCCAGCAGCCCCCGTGGGGACAGGGGGCTCGAGCAGTACTTC. The rearrangement uses TRBV7-9 and TRBJ2-7; TRBD1 agrees at 12 bases. Germline values: CDR1 SEHNR, CDR2 FQNEAQ (reference sequence). The CDR3 consists of 15 residues. The trim removed 5 bases at V and 6 bases at J, leaving 8 bases unmatched.

The chain is built from TRBV10-3 and TRBJ2-7; TRBD1 agrees at 10 bases. This CDR3 is 15 amino acids long. The trim removed 0 bases at V and 2 bases at J, leaving 1 base unmatched. Germline CDR1 reads ENHRY; CDR2 reads SYGVKD. CDR3 coding DNA: TGTGCCATCAGTGAGTCGGGGACAGGGGCCTACGAGCAGTACTTC. The encoded protein is CAISESGTGAYEQYF.

This chain uses TRBV12-5 with TRBJ1-5, with D perhaps matching TRBD1 (5 bases). The germline gives CDR1 LGHNT, CDR2 FRNRAP. Trimming took 0 bases from V and 3 from J, leaving 15 bases between them. The CDR3 spans 17 residues. CDR3 residues: CASGLVLGEGINQPQHF. CDR3 nucleotide sequence: TGTGCTAGTGGTTTGGTGCTCGGGGAGGGGATCAATCAGCCCCAGCATTTT.

In DNA form, the CDR3 reads TGTGCCAGCAGTTTTAGCGGAAGCACAGATACGCAGTATTTT. The encoded protein is CASSFSGSTDTQYF. The chain is built from TRBV4-2 and TRBJ2-3; D is possibly TRBD2 (6 bases). CDR3 length: 14 amino acids. V was trimmed by 6 bases and J by 0 bases, leaving 10 bases between them. The germline V gene encodes CDR1 LGHNA and CDR2 YNFKEQ.

The chain couples TRBV13 to TRBJ2-2; TRBD2 might be the D (5 bases). Trimming stripped 2 bases from V and 3 bases from J, with 19 bases between. Germline V gives CDR1 PRHDT, CDR2 FYEKMQ (reference sequence). The length of the CDR3 is 18 residues. This CDR3 reads CASSLNYRRPGYTGELFF. CDR3 DNA sequence: TGTGCCAGCAGCTTAAATTATAGGCGGCCGGGGTACACCGGGGAGCTGTTTTTT.

V usage is TRBV2 and J usage is TRBJ1-2; D remains unclear. The CDR3 runs 14 residues. Trimming took off 6 bases at V and 4 bases at J, with 15 bases between the two ends. Germline values: CDR1 SNHLY, CDR2 FYNNEI. CDR3 sequence (DNA): TGTGCCAGCAGAACTAGGACGGTCGTCTATGGCTACACCTTC. Protein product: CASRTRTVVYGYTF.

The chain joins TRBV19 to TRBJ1-4, with D possibly being TRBD1 (5 bases). Germline CDR1 and CDR2: LNHDA and SQIVND (reference sequence). This CDR3 has 15 residues. V shed 4 bases and J shed 8 bases, with 17 bases lying between them. The CDR3 protein is CASSTPGGVEEKLFF. CDR3 in DNA: TGTGCCAGTAGTACCCCGGGGGGGGTTGAAGAAAAACTGTTTTTT.

The rearrangement uses TRBV7-9 and TRBJ1-1; tentatively, D is TRBD1 (6 bases). The CDR3 runs 14 residues. Looked up from germline, CDR1 is SEHNR and CDR2 is FQNEAQ (reference sequence). Trimming shortened V by 4 bases and J by 7 bases, and 16 bases separated the two germline ends. Here the CDR3 DNA reads TGTGCCAGCAGCTCGTACCAGGGGACGGGTGAAGCTTTCTTT. Encoded protein: CASSSYQGTGEAFF.

The rearrangement links TRBV5-6 to TRBJ2-1, with 7 bases aligning to TRBD2. The CDR3 is 17 amino acids. The J segment lost 7 bases and the V segment lost 4 bases, leaving 17 bases of the junction unmatched. Germline CDR1 is SGHDT and CDR2 is YYEEEE. The DNA for the CDR3 is TGTGCCAGCAGCCCGATGCGTGATTCGGGAGGAAGGAATGAGCAGTTCTTC. Translating gives CASSPMRDSGGRNEQFF.

J is TRBJ2-1 and V is TRBV27; 8 bases fit TRBD2. The CDR3 is 16 residues long. The junction had 7 bases not matched to a gene; V was cut back by 6 bases and J by 0 bases. From germline, CDR1 is MNHEY and CDR2 SMNVEV (reference sequence). CDR3 DNA sequence: TGTGCCAGCAGATGGTCGGGAGGGAACTCCTACAATGAGCAGTTCTTC. This gives the protein CASRWSGGNSYNEQFF.

The rearrangement joins TRBV9 to TRBJ1-2; D might be TRBD1 (5 bases). The CDR3 has 17 amino acids. V lost 0 bases to trimming and J lost 7 bases, with 22 bases between them. The germline V gene encodes CDR1 SGDLS and CDR2 YYNGEE. This CDR3 reads CASSVAGGVGIYSGYTF. Here the CDR3 DNA reads TGTGCCAGCAGCGTAGCCGGAGGGGTGGGTATATACTCTGGCTACACCTTC.

The CDR3 coding sequence is TGCAGAGGGGGACCCCCCTACGAGCAGTACTTC. Encoded protein: CRGGPPYEQYF. This chain connects TRBV20-1 to TRBJ2-7, with D perhaps TRBD1 (6 bases). The V gene's germline CDR1 is DFQATT and CDR2 SNEGSKA (reference sequence). The CDR3 runs to 11 residues.

A few counts support this clone. This rearrangement joins TRBV27 to TRBJ1-3; 9 nucleotides align to TRBD1. The germline CDR1 and CDR2 sequences are MNHEY and SMNVEV (reference sequence). V was pared by 5 bases and J by 11 bases, with 13 bases of the junction left unmatched. This CDR3 is built from 15 residues. DNA for the CDR3: TGTGCCAGCAGTCGTACCGGGACAGGGTTATTCCCCATATATTTT. Its translation: CASSRTGTGLFPIYF.

The chain has TRBV7-3 and TRBJ2-1; 11 bases agree with TRBD2. J lost 4 bases, V lost 0 bases, and 2 bases had no gene match. The CDR3 has 16 amino acids. Germline V gene data show CDR1 as SGHTA and CDR2 as FQGTGA. CDR3 DNA sequence: TGTGCCAGCAGCTTAACGGGACTAGCGGAATACAATGAGCAGTTCTTC. Residues: CASSLTGLAEYNEQFF.

Of note for this clone: One end of the junction varies from germline; a read error may be responsible. The chain has TRBV7-9 and TRBJ2-1; D not resolved. CDR3 size: 14 residues. Per germline, CDR1 SEHNR and CDR2 FQNEAQ (reference sequence). CDR3: CSSSLEAFRNEQFF. The DNA for the CDR3 is TGTTCCAGCAGCTTAGAAGCGTTTCGCAATGAGCAGTTCTTC.

Only a few counts were recorded for this clone. The chain has TRBV7-6 and TRBJ2-2; a weak D match, TRBD2 (7 bases). The V end lost 0 bases, the J end lost 5 bases, and 19 bases lay between the germline ends. Germline CDR1 is SGHVS and CDR2 is FNYEAQ. This CDR3 comprises 18 residues. CDR3 amino acids: CASSLALPGGARTGELFF. Written as DNA, the CDR3 is TGTGCCAGCAGCTTAGCCCTACCTGGGGGGGCCCGAACCGGGGAGCTGTTTTTT.

The CDR3 loop reads CASSVTSGDYEQYF. DNA of the CDR3: TGTGCCAGCAGTGTGACTAGCGGGGACTACGAGCAGTACTTC. The chain has TRBV2 and TRBJ2-7, with 11 bases identical to TRBD2. Germline V lookup: CDR1 SNHLY, CDR2 FYNNEI. The CDR3 sequence is 14 residues long. V dropped 4 bases and J dropped 3; count of bases not matched to a gene: 2.

The chain combines TRBV7-2 with TRBJ2-5; 7 bases agree with TRBD2. CDR1 and CDR2 from the germline V gene are SGHTA and FQGNSA. V lost 2 bases, J lost 6 bases, and 12 bases stayed unmatched. This CDR3 spans 16 amino acids. CDR3 nucleotides: TGTGCCAGCAGCTTAAGGCGGACTGGCGGGAGTCAGACCCAGTACTTC. Translated, it gives CASSLRRTGGSQTQYF.